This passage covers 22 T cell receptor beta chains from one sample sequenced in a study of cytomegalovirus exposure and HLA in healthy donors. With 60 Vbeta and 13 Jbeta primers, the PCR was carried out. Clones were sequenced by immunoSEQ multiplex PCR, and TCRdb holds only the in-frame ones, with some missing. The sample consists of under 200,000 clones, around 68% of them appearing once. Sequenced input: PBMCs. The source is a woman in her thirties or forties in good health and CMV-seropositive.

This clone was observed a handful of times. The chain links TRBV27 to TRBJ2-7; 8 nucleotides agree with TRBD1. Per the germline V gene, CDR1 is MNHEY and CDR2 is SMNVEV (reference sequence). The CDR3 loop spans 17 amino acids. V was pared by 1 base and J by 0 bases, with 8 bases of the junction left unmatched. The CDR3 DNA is TGTGCCAGCAGTTTATGGGGGACAGGAACTAACTCCTACGAGCAGTACTTC. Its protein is CASSLWGTGTNSYEQYF.

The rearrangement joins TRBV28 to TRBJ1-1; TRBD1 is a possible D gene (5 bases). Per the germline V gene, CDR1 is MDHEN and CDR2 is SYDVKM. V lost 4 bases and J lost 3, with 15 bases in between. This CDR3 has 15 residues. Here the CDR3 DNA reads TGTGCCAGCAGTTCCGAGGGGAGGCTGGACACTGAAGCTTTCTTT. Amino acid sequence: CASSSEGRLDTEAFF.

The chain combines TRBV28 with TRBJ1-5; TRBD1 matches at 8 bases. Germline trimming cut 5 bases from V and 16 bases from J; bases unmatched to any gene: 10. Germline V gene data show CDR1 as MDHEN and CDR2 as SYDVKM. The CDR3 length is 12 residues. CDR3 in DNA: TGTGCCAGCAGTCCTTCGACAGGGGTGTTTCATTTT. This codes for CASSPSTGVFHF. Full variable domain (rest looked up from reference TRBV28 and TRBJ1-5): DVKVTQSSRYLVKRTGEKVFLECVQDMDHENMFWYRQDPGLGLRLIYFSYDVKMKEKGDIPEGYSVSREKKERFSLILESASTNQTSMYLCASSPSTGVFHFGDGTRLSIL.

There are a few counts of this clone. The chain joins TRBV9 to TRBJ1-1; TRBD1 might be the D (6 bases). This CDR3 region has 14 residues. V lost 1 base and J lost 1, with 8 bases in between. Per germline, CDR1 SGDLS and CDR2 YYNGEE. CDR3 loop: CASSVLQGNTEAFF. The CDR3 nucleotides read TGTGCCAGCAGCGTACTACAGGGGAACACTGAAGCTTTCTTT.

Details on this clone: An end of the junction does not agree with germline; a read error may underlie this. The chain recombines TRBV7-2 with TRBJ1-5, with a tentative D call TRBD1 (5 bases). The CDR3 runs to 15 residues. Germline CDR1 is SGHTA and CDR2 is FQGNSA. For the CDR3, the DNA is TGTGCCAGCAGCTTAGCACAGGCCAGCAATCAGCCCCAGAATTTT. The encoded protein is CASSLAQASNQPQNF. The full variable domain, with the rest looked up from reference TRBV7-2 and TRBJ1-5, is GAGVSQSPSNKVTEKGKDVELRCDPISGHTALYWYRQSLGQGLEFLIYFQGNSAPDKSGLPSDRFSAERTGGSVSTLTIQRTQQEDSAVYLCASSLAQASNQPQNFGDGTRLSIL.

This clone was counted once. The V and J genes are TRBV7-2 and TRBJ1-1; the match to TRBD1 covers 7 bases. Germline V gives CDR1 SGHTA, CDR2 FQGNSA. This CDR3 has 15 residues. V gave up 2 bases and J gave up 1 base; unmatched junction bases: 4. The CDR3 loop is CASSLRGQGNTEAFF. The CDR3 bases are TGTGCCAGCAGCTTAAGGGGGCAGGGGAACACTGAAGCTTTCTTT.

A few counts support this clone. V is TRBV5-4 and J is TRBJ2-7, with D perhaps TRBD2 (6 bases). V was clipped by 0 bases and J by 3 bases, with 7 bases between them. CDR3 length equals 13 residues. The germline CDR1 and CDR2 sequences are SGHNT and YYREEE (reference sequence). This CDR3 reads CASSLVEGYEQYF. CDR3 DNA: TGTGCCAGCAGCTTGGTGGAGGGCTACGAGCAGTACTTC.

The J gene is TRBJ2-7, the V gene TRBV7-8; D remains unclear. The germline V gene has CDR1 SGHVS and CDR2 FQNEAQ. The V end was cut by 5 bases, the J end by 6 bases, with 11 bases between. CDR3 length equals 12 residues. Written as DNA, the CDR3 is TGTGCCAGCAGCCAGCGCCCCAGCGAGCAGTACTTC. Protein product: CASSQRPSEQYF.

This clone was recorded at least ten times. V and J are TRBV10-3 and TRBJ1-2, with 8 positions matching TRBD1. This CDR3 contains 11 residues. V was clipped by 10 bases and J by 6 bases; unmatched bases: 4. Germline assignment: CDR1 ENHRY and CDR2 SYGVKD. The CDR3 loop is CATSTGDGYTF. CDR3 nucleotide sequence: TGTGCCACCTCGACAGGGGATGGCTACACCTTC.

CDR3: CASSQDWGGTFYNEQFF. The CDR3, as DNA: TGTGCCAGCAGCCAAGATTGGGGCGGGACCTTCTACAATGAGCAGTTCTTC. V and J are TRBV4-2 and TRBJ2-1, with a weak D call TRBD2 (6 bases). Deletions cut 0 bases from V and 3 bases from J, with 15 bases between. The CDR3 totals 17 residues. Germline V CDR1 and CDR2: LGHNA, YNFKEQ.

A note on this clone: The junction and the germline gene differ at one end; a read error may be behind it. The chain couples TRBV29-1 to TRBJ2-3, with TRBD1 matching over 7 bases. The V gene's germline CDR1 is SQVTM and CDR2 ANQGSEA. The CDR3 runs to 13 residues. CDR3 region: CSGERQGADTQYF. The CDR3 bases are TGCAGCGGTGAAAGGCAGGGGGCAGATACGCAGTATTTT.

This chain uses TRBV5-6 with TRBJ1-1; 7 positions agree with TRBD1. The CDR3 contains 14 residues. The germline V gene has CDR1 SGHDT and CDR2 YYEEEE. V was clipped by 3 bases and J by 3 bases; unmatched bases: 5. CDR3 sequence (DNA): TGTGCCAGCAGCTCAACAGGGGCGGACACTGAAGCTTTCTTT. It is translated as CASSSTGADTEAFF. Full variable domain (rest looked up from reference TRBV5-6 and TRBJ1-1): DAGVTQSPTHLIKTRGQQVTLRCSPKSGHDTVSWYQQALGQGPQFIFQYYEEEERQRGNFPDRFSGHQFPNYSSELNVNALLLGDSALYLCASSSTGADTEAFFGQGTRLTVV.

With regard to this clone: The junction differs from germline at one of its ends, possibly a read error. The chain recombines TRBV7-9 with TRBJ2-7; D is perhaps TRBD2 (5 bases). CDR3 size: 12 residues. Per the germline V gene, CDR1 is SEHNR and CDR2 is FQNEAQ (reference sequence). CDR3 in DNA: TGTTCCAGCAGCCTCGGGGACTACGAGCAGTACTTC. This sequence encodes CSSSLGDYEQYF.

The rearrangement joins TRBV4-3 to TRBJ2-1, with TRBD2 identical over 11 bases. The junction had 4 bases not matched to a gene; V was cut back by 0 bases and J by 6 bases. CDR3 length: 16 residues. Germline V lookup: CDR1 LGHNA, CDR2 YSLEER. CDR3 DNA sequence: TGCGCCAGCAGCCAAGATCCCCTAGCGGGAGGCAATGAGCAGTTCTTC. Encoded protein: CASSQDPLAGGNEQFF.

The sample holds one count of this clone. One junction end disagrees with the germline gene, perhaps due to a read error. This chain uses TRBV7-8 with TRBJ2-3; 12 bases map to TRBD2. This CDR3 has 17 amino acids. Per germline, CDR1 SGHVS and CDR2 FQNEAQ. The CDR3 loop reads CASSLALAGGPTDTQYF. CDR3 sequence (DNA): TGTGCCAGCAGCCTAGCGCTAGCGGGAGGGCCGACAGATACGCAGTATTTT.

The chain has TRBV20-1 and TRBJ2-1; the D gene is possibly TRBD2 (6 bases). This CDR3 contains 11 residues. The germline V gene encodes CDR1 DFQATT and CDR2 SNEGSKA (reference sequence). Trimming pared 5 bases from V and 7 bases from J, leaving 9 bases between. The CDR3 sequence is CSARLGNEQFF. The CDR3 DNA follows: TGCAGTGCTCGACTAGGAAATGAGCAGTTCTTC.

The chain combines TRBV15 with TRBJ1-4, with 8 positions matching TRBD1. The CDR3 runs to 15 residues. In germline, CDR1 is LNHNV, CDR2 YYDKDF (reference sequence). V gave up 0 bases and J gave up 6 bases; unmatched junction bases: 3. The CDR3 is CATSRDPGGYEKLFF. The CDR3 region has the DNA TGTGCCACCAGCAGAGATCCAGGGGGCTATGAAAAACTGTTTTTT.

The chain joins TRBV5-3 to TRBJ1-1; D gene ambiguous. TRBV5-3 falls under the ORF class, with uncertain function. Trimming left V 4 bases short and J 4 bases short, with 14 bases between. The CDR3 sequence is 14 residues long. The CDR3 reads CARSPAGRVTEAFF. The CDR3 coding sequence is TGTGCCAGAAGCCCCGCCGGGAGGGTCACTGAAGCTTTCTTT.

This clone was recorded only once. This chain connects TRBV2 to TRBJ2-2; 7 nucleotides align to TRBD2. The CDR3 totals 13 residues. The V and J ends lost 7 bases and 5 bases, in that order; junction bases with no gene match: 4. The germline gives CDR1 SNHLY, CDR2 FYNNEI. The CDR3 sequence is CASNPGGTGELFF. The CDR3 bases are TGTGCCAGCAATCCGGGGGGAACCGGGGAGCTGTTTTTT.

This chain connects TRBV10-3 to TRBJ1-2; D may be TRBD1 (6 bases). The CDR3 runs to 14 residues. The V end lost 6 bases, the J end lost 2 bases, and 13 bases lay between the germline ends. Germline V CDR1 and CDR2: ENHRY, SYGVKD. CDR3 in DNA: TGTGCCATCAGCCCGGACAGTTCCAACTATGGCTACACCTTC. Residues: CAISPDSSNYGYTF.

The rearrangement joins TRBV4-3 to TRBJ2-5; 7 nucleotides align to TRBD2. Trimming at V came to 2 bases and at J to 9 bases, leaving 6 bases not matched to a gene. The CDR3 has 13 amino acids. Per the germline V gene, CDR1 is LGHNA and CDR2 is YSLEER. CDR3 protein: CASSQWGGVAQYF. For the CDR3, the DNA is TGCGCCAGCAGCCAATGGGGGGGTGTGGCCCAGTACTTC.

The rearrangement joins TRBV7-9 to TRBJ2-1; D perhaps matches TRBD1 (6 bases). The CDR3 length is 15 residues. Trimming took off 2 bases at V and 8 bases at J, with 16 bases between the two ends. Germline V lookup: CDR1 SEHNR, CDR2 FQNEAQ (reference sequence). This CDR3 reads CASSLTRGSSDEQFF. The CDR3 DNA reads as TGTGCCAGCAGCTTAACTAGGGGGTCCTCGGATGAGCAGTTCTTC.